The 9 T cell receptor beta chains below come from one sample, sequenced in a study of blood T cell repertoires in COVID-19. Some clones are missing from TCRdb's copy, which holds only in-frame ones; the method was immunoSEQ multiplex PCR. The sample shows about 230,000 clones, roughly 79% of them seen only once. Sequenced sample: peripheral blood. These receptors all come from a woman at least 80 years old with COVID-19, enrolled during active disease.

V usage is TRBV2 and J usage is TRBJ1-2; TRBD1 might be the D (5 bases). Trimming removed 8 bases at V and 7 bases at J, with 23 bases between. The CDR3 runs to 15 residues. The germline CDR1 and CDR2 sequences are SNHLY and FYNNEI. DNA for the CDR3: TGTGCCAGCCGCCGAAGCAGGGTCGAAGTTGGTGGCTACACCTTC. Encoded protein: CASRRSRVEVGGYTF.

J is TRBJ1-1 and V is TRBV25-1; D unresolved. This CDR3 contains 14 residues. Looked up from germline, CDR1 is MGHDK and CDR2 is SYGVNS. V shed 2 bases and J shed 4 bases, with 11 bases lying between them. CDR3 sequence (DNA): TGTGCCAGCAGTGAAGCGGGTTGGGCCACTGAAGCTTTCTTT. Amino acid sequence: CASSEAGWATEAFF.

The chain recombines TRBV19 with TRBJ1-6; maybe TRBD1 (6 bases). Trimming left V 9 bases short and J 8 bases short, with 11 bases between. CDR3 length equals 12 residues. CDR1 LNHDA and CDR2 SQIVND come from the germline V gene (reference sequence). This chain's CDR3 is CASQKGDSPLHF. The CDR3 region has the DNA TGTGCCAGCCAGAAGGGGGATTCACCCCTCCACTTT.

This chain connects TRBV11-3 to TRBJ2-3, with 9 bases aligning to TRBD1. Germline CDR1 SGHNT, CDR2 YENEEA. Germline trimming cut 3 bases from V and 1 base from J; bases unmatched to any gene: 11. This CDR3 spans 18 amino acids. CDR3 coding DNA: TGTGCCAGCAGCTTCCGGACAGGGGACATGTATGGCACAGATACGCAGTATTTT. It codes for CASSFRTGDMYGTDTQYF.

The chain employs TRBV9 and TRBJ2-1; 14 bases map to TRBD2. The ends lost 3 bases at V and 7 bases at J; junction bases unmatched: 9. Germline V lookup: CDR1 SGDLS, CDR2 YYNGEE. This CDR3 has 17 amino acids. DNA for the CDR3: TGTGCCAGCAGCGCAGACCAATGGACTAGCGGGAGGAATGAGCAGTTCTTC. Residues: CASSADQWTSGRNEQFF.

The DNA for the CDR3 is TGTGCCAGCAGCCTGACTAGCGATTCCTGGAATGAGCAGTTCTTC. Translation: CASSLTSDSWNEQFF. The chain uses TRBV6-5 and TRBJ2-1; TRBD2 matches 8 bases. This CDR3 comprises 15 residues. The germline V gene has CDR1 MNHEY and CDR2 SVGAGI. With 6 bases clipped from V and 7 bases from J, the junction kept 11 bases outside the gene matches.

This clone was detected only once. This sequence joins TRBV5-4 and TRBJ2-7, with TRBD1 identical over 9 bases. The CDR3 sequence is 14 residues long. The germline V gene has CDR1 SGHNT and CDR2 YYREEE (reference sequence). V lost 5 bases and J lost 4; bases outside the gene matches: 7. The CDR3 spells CASRRTGDNYEQYF. As DNA, the CDR3 is TGTGCCAGCAGGCGGACAGGGGACAATTACGAGCAGTACTTC.

The gene calls are TRBV7-9 and TRBJ1-3; maybe TRBD1 (5 bases). V lost 5 bases and J 0 bases, leaving 11 bases between the germline ends. Germline CDR1 is SEHNR and CDR2 is FQNEAQ (reference sequence). This CDR3 spans 15 amino acids. The CDR3 reads CASSPRTISGNTIYF. CDR3 nucleotide sequence: TGTGCCAGCAGCCCCCGGACAATCTCTGGAAACACCATATATTTT. Looking up the rest from reference TRBV7-9 and TRBJ1-3 gives the full variable domain: DTGVSQNPRHKITKRGQNVTFRCDPISEHNRLYWYRQTLGQGPEFLTYFQNEAQLEKSRLLSDRFSAERPKGSFSTLEIQRTEQGDSAMYLCASSPRTISGNTIYFGEGSWLTVV.

The chain uses TRBV2 and TRBJ1-6, with D perhaps TRBD1 (5 bases). CDR1 is SNHLY and CDR2 is FYNNEI in the germline V gene. Trimming stripped 1 base from V and 6 bases from J, with 10 bases between. CDR3 length: 15 residues. This chain's CDR3 is CASSEGGASNSPLHF. DNA of the CDR3: TGTGCCAGCAGTGAAGGGGGCGCGAGTAATTCACCCCTCCACTTT. Full variable domain (rest looked up from reference TRBV2 and TRBJ1-6): EPEVTQTPSHQVTQMGQEVILRCVPISNHLYFYWYRQILGQKVEFLVSFYNNEISEKSEIFDDQFSVERPDGSNFTLKIRSTKLEDSAMYFCASSEGGASNSPLHFGNGTRLTVT.